The clone carrying this T cell receptor (beta chain) was seen a few times. What it recognizes is unknown. PCR employed 60 Vbeta and 13 Jbeta primers. TCRdb's copy holds only in-frame clones and misses some; the assay was immunoSEQ multiplex PCR. The sample lists just over 150,000 clones; 80% to 90% were seen once. The CDR3 totals 14 residues. Germline V gives CDR1 SQVTM, CDR2 ANQGSEA. Trimming stripped 1 base from V and 6 bases from J, with 15 bases between. The data stem from a study of cytomegalovirus exposure and HLA in healthy donors. The study, taken as a whole, reports: A later analysis linked about 17,000 TCR beta sequences to HLA alleles at 0.05 false discovery rate.

Samples came from healthy bone marrow donors. The TCR comes from a man between 18 and 29 years old in good health and CMV-seronegative. This sequence joins TRBV29-1 and TRBJ1-2, with unresolved D. The specimen was PBMCs. CDR3 protein: CSVEGLLRNNGYTF. The CDR3 nucleotides are TGCAGCGTTGAAGGGCTACTGCGGAACAATGGCTACACCTTC.